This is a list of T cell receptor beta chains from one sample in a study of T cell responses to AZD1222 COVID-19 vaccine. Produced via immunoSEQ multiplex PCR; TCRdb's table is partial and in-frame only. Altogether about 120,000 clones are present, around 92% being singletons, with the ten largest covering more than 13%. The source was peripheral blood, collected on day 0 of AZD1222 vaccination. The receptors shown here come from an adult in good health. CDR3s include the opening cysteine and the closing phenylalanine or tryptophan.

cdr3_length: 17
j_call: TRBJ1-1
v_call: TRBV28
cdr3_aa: CASSPPIPLTGGFEAFF

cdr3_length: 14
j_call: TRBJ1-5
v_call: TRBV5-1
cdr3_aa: CASSFVGGDQPQHF

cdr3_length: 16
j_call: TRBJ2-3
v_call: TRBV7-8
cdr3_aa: CASSPGLAVFTDTQYF

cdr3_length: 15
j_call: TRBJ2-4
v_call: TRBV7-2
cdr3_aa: CASSIGQGKMSIQYF

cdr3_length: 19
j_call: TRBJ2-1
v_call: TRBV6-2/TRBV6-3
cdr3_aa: CASSTPRLAGGPEANEQFF

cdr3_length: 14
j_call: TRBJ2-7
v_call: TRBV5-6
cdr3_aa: CASSTPGTSYEQYF

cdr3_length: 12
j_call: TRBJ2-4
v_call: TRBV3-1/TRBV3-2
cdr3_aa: CASSQGLGIQYF

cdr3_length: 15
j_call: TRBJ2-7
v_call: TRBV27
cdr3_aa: CASSYLGDRYYEQYF

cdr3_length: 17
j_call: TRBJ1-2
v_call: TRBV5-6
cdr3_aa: CASSLGSGGTTVYGYTF

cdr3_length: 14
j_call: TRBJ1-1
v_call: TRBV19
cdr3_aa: CASSIHREGTEAFF

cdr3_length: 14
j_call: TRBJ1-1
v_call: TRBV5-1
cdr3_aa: CASTLSGLNTEAFF

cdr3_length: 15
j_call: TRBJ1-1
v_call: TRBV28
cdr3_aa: CASSLEGQGSTEAFF

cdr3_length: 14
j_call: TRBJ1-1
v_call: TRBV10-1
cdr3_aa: CASSDGAGRTEAFF

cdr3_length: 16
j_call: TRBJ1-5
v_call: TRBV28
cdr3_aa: CASSFWAGVSNQPQHF

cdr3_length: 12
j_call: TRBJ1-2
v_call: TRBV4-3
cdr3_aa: CASSQLMGPYTF

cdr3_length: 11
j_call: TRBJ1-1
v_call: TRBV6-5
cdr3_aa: CASSYGSEAFF

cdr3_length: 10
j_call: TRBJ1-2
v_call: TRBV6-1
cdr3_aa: CASSERGYTF

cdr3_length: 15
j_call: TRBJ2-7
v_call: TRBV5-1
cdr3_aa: CASSLEAGSTYEQYF

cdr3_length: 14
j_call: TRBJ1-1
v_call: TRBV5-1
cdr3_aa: CASSPGATNTEAFF

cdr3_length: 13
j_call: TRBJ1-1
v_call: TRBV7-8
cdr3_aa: CASTIPLPTEAFF

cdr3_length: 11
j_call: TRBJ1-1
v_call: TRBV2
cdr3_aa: CASNRWTEAFF

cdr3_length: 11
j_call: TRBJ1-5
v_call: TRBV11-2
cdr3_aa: CASSLDQPQHF